This TCR beta chain was captured by sequencing in a study of blood T cell repertoires in COVID-19. Across the study: The United States, Italy and Spain were the sources of the acute and convalescent COVID-19 samples. In each case, the material was cDNA or gDNA derived from T cells, B-cell-depleted T cells, or PBMCs.

This clone appeared a single time. CDR3 size: 16 residues. V shed 5 bases, J shed 7 bases, and the junction held 10 bases outside the gene matches. CDR1 and CDR2 (germline): SGHTA, FQGNSA. As processed by the authors: It was from reference gene primer amplification that nucleated cell counts were estimated. Libraries were prepared by immunoSEQ multiplex PCR; TCRdb keeps only in-frame clonotypes and omits some of them. V and J calls and clone size are as listed in that table; D and trimming were resolved from the DNA. The sample shows around 130,000 clones, approximately 88% of them seen only once. The chain uses TRBV7-2 and TRBJ2-5, with TRBD2 matching 13 bases. The sequence derives from a woman older than 75 with acute or convalescent COVID-19. The specimen sequenced was peripheral blood. DNA of the CDR3: TGTGCCAGCAGCCTCATTGGACTAGCGGGGGATGTGACCCAGTACTTC. Translated, it gives CASSLIGLAGDVTQYF.